The 19 T cell receptor beta chains reported below all come from one sample, sequenced in a study of T cell responses to AZD1222 COVID-19 vaccine (dated by TCRdb to about 2021). The library was produced with the immunoSEQ multiplex PCR assay. TCRdb took over this immuneACCESS table, retaining in-frame rearrangements with V and J assigned. Such tables are incomplete; in checked studies, under half of the missing clones stem from an unresolved V gene, and the remainder is unexplained. The sample contains 150,000 to 180,000 clones, about 87% of them found a single time. Of the sample, 3% to 3.5% is held by the ten largest clones. Taken with the paper, the label for time point translates to: baseline before first vaccination. The sequencing used peripheral blood, collected on day 0 of AZD1222 vaccination. These receptors originate from an adult in good health.

The J gene is TRBJ1-4, the V gene TRBV29-1; D is possibly TRBD1 (5 bases). Per the germline V gene, CDR1 is SQVTM and CDR2 is ANQGSEA. CDR3 length: 12 residues. Trimming pared 3 bases from V and 7 bases from J, leaving 9 bases between. CDR3 DNA sequence: TGCAGCGTTGAGAGTGGGGGTGAAAAACTGTTTTTT. Residues: CSVESGGEKLFF.

The CDR3 protein is CASSLKLGAPYEQYF. The CDR3 DNA reads TGCGCCAGCAGCTTGAAGTTGGGAGCCCCCTACGAGCAGTACTTC. The chain joins TRBV5-1 to TRBJ2-7, with D perhaps matching TRBD2 (5 bases). Deletions cut 1 base from V and 2 bases from J, with 13 bases between. Germline V gives CDR1 SGHRS, CDR2 YFSETQ. There are 15 residues in the CDR3.

The chain is built from TRBV7-2 and TRBJ1-6; 7 nucleotides agree with TRBD1. CDR3 length: 16 residues. The germline CDR1 and CDR2 sequences are SGHTA and FQGNSA. The V segment lost 1 base and the J segment 6 bases; nucleotides outside the gene matches: 6. Here the CDR3 reads CASSLGQGRVNSPLHF. The CDR3 nucleotides are TGTGCCAGCAGCTTAGGACAGGGAAGAGTTAATTCACCCCTCCACTTT.

The J gene is TRBJ1-2, the V gene TRBV19; TRBD1 is a possible D gene (5 bases). CDR3 size: 15 residues. Germline V gives CDR1 LNHDA, CDR2 SQIVND (reference sequence). With 8 bases removed from V and 4 bases from J, the gap between germline ends came to 20 bases. The CDR3 is CASQTLFGGSYGYTF. Written as DNA, the CDR3 is TGTGCCAGTCAAACTCTCTTCGGGGGTTCCTATGGCTACACCTTC.

The CDR3 sequence: CASSFQTGTRDSPLHF. CDR3 sequence (DNA): TGTGCCAGCAGTTTCCAAACCGGGACGAGGGATTCACCCCTCCACTTT. This chain connects TRBV27 to TRBJ1-6; D may be TRBD1 (5 bases). The CDR3 runs to 16 residues. Trimming took 3 bases from V and 8 from J, leaving 17 bases between them. Germline V CDR1 and CDR2: MNHEY, SMNVEV (reference sequence).

The chain couples TRBV3-1 (or the pseudogene TRBV3-2) to TRBJ2-1; perhaps TRBD2 as D (6 bases). This CDR3 has 15 amino acids. CDR1 and CDR2 from the germline V gene are LGHDT and YNNKEL (reference sequence). V shed 4 bases and J shed 6 bases, with 16 bases lying between them. DNA of the CDR3: TGTGCCAGCAGCCTCCGGGCCGGAGGGGTCAATGAGCAGTTCTTC. Its protein product is CASSLRAGGVNEQFF.

The count of this clone is one. The chain uses TRBV5-4 and TRBJ2-1; 9 nucleotides match TRBD1. This CDR3 contains 15 residues. Germline CDR1 SGHNT, CDR2 YYREEE (reference sequence). With 4 bases clipped from V and 8 bases from J, the junction kept 10 bases outside the gene matches. For the CDR3, the DNA is TGTGCCAGCAGCCCTGGACAGGGGTCCTTCGATGAGCAGTTCTTC. The encoded protein is CASSPGQGSFDEQFF.

The chain has TRBV2 and TRBJ1-5; D perhaps matches TRBD1 (6 bases). Between the trimmed V and J ends, which lost 6 bases and 6 bases, there was a span of 15 bases. Germline values: CDR1 SNHLY, CDR2 FYNNEI. CDR3 size: 14 residues. CDR3 loop: CASRTGGFGQPQHF. In DNA form, the CDR3 reads TGTGCCAGCAGGACGGGGGGCTTTGGTCAGCCCCAGCATTTT.

The count of this clone is one. The chain is built from TRBV6-5 and TRBJ2-6, with TRBD1 matching over 9 bases. The CDR3 loop spans 16 amino acids. Germline CDR1 is MNHEY and CDR2 is SVGAGI. The V and J ends lost 4 bases and 7 bases, in that order; junction bases with no gene match: 8. CDR3 DNA: TGTGCCAGCAGTTCCGGGACAGGGAGTGTAGCCAACGTCCTGACTTTC. It is translated as CASSSGTGSVANVLTF.

Only one count was recorded for this clone. This sequence joins TRBV25-1 and TRBJ1-3; D is unresolved. Germline assignment: CDR1 MGHDK and CDR2 SYGVNS. This CDR3 is built from 14 residues. Trimming removed 4 bases from V and 2 bases from J, with 9 bases in between. The CDR3 reads CASSGDGAGNTIYF. The DNA of the CDR3 is TGTGCCAGCAGTGGAGACGGGGCTGGAAACACCATATATTTT.

The chain is built from TRBV5-4 and TRBJ1-5; 9 bases map to TRBD1. This CDR3 spans 13 amino acids. Trimming cost V 4 bases and J 6 bases; bases outside gene matches: 2. Germline V gene sequence: CDR1 SGHNT, CDR2 YYREEE (reference sequence). The CDR3 DNA is TGTGCCAGCAGCGCGGGACAGGGTCAGCCCCAGCATTTT. It yields the protein CASSAGQGQPQHF.

The CDR3 bases are TGTGCCAGCAGCTTATGGGAGAACACCGGGGAGCTGTTTTTT. This encodes CASSLWENTGELFF. This chain uses TRBV7-2 with TRBJ2-2, with D unresolved. V was clipped by 2 bases and J by 1 base, with 5 bases between them. Germline CDR1 is SGHTA and CDR2 is FQGNSA. This CDR3 contains 14 residues. The full variable domain, rest sourced from reference TRBV7-2 and TRBJ2-2, is GAGVSQSPSNKVTEKGKDVELRCDPISGHTALYWYRQSLGQGLEFLIYFQGNSAPDKSGLPSDRFSAERTGGSVSTLTIQRTQQEDSAVYLCASSLWENTGELFFGEGSRLTVL.

This clone was detected only once. The chain recombines TRBV2 with TRBJ1-2; TRBD1 matches at 9 bases. Per the germline V gene, CDR1 is SNHLY and CDR2 is FYNNEI. V gave up 9 bases and J gave up 4 bases; unmatched junction bases: 9. The CDR3 runs 14 residues. The CDR3 protein is CASATGGVSYGYTF. The CDR3 DNA follows: TGTGCCAGTGCTACAGGGGGCGTTAGCTATGGCTACACCTTC.

V is TRBV7-2 and J is TRBJ2-7; 9 bases agree with TRBD1. Germline loops: CDR1 SGHTA, CDR2 FQGNSA. The CDR3 has 13 residues. J gave up 7 bases and V 5 bases, and 6 bases lay outside the gene matches. The CDR3 loop reads CASSGGQGWEQYF. The CDR3 coding sequence is TGTGCCAGCAGCGGAGGACAGGGGTGGGAGCAGTACTTC. The whole variable domain, filled in from reference TRBV7-2 and TRBJ2-7, reads GAGVSQSPSNKVTEKGKDVELRCDPISGHTALYWYRQSLGQGLEFLIYFQGNSAPDKSGLPSDRFSAERTGGSVSTLTIQRTQQEDSAVYLCASSGGQGWEQYFGPGTRLTVT.

In the case of this clone: A read error may account for a junction end that differs from germline. The J gene is TRBJ2-7, the V gene TRBV30; D is uncertain. Per the germline V gene, CDR1 is GTSNPN and CDR2 is SVGIG (reference sequence). The CDR3 contains 11 residues. CDR3 residues: CACLCWLPEHF. The CDR3 DNA is TGTGCCTGCCTTTGCTGGCTCCCAGAGCACTTC.

CDR3 coding DNA: TGTGCCAGCAGCTTACAGGGGAGGGCGTCTGAAGCTTTCTTT. Translation: CASSLQGRASEAFF. The chain combines TRBV7-2 with TRBJ1-1; D might be TRBD1 (6 bases). Trimming stripped 2 bases from V and 6 bases from J, with 13 bases between. The CDR3 length is 14 residues. Germline CDR1 and CDR2: SGHTA and FQGNSA.

The chain employs TRBV2 and TRBJ2-7; D not resolved. Germline-derived CDR1 and CDR2 are SNHLY and FYNNEI. Trimming shortened V by 6 bases and J by 4 bases, and 7 bases separated the two germline ends. The CDR3 is 11 amino acids. CDR3 protein: CASRPLYEQYF. CDR3 nucleotide sequence: TGTGCCAGCAGGCCGCTGTACGAGCAGTACTTC. Based on the CDR3 plus reference TRBV2 and TRBJ2-7, the full variable domain is EPEVTQTPSHQVTQMGQEVILRCVPISNHLYFYWYRQILGQKVEFLVSFYNNEISEKSEIFDDQFSVERPDGSNFTLKIRSTKLEDSAMYFCASRPLYEQYFGPGTRLTVT.

This clone is medium-sized within its sample. The chain recombines TRBV7-6 with TRBJ2-5, with TRBD2 matching 13 bases. CDR1 is SGHVS, CDR2 FNYEAQ, per germline. With V trimmed by 7 bases and J by 3 bases, 20 bases remained unmatched. The CDR3 totals 20 residues. CDR3 sequence: CASTQPRAGTSGGDKETQYF. CDR3 DNA sequence: TGTGCCAGCACCCAGCCCAGGGCAGGCACTAGCGGGGGGGATAAAGAGACCCAGTACTTC.

The rearrangement uses TRBV5-6 and TRBJ1-1; D not certain. The V end lost 0 bases, the J end lost 1 base, and 7 bases lay between the germline ends. The CDR3 loop spans 14 amino acids. The germline V gene has CDR1 SGHDT and CDR2 YYEEEE. The CDR3 DNA follows: TGTGCCAGCAGCTTGGGGAACCAGAACACTGAAGCTTTCTTT. It translates to CASSLGNQNTEAFF.